These 19 T cell receptor beta chains originate from one sample sequenced in a study of technical replicates of blood from a few donors. Clones were read by immunoSEQ multiplex PCR, and TCRdb kept only the in-frame ones, dropping some. Of roughly 60,000 clones listed, about 91% are singletons. The sample taken for sequencing was PBMCs. Every receptor here comes from a human donor in good health. Some clones in this sample may be carry-over from other donors' samples.

The V gene is TRBV7-2, the J gene TRBJ2-7, with D possibly being TRBD2 (5 bases). The CDR3 is made up of 12 amino acids. Germline CDR1 SGHTA, CDR2 FQGNSA. V lost 7 bases and J 7 bases, leaving 14 bases between the germline ends. CDR3 protein: CASNNPGGEQYF. CDR3 in DNA: TGTGCCAGCAATAACCCCGGAGGTGAGCAGTACTTC.

The V gene is TRBV27, the J gene TRBJ1-2; the D gene is possibly TRBD1 (5 bases). Trimming took 5 bases from V and 8 from J, leaving 24 bases between them. CDR3 length: 16 amino acids. Germline values: CDR1 MNHEY, CDR2 SMNVEV (reference sequence). CDR3 in amino acids: CASSAGPKLGNWGYTF. In DNA, the CDR3 is TGTGCCAGCAGTGCGGGACCGAAGTTGGGGAATTGGGGCTACACCTTC.

The rearrangement uses TRBV10-3 and TRBJ2-7; TRBD1 is a possible D gene (5 bases). The germline V gene has CDR1 ENHRY and CDR2 SYGVKD. The length of the CDR3 is 15 residues. Trimming removed 11 bases from V and 5 bases from J, with 25 bases in between. The CDR3: CALSRIPGQGNEQYF. The CDR3 DNA follows: TGTGCCCTATCACGGATCCCAGGGCAAGGGAACGAGCAGTACTTC.

CDR3 nucleotides: TGTGCCAGCAGTAATGGACTAGCGGGGGGCCAAGAGACCCAGTACTTC. Translated, it gives CASSNGLAGGQETQYF. The chain recombines TRBV6-6 with TRBJ2-5; 14 positions match TRBD2. The CDR3 is made up of 16 amino acids. From germline, CDR1 is MNHNY and CDR2 SVGAGI (reference sequence). With V trimmed by 5 bases and J by 1 base, 3 bases remained unmatched.

The V call is TRBV7-2, the J call TRBJ2-1; TRBD2 is a possible D gene (6 bases). V lost 1 base and J 11 bases, leaving 12 bases between the germline ends. The CDR3 contains 13 residues. CDR1 and CDR2 (germline): SGHTA, FQGNSA. The CDR3 DNA reads as TGTGCCAGCAGCTTAGACGGGAGAGGGAAGCAGTTCTTC. This gives the protein CASSLDGRGKQFF.

The chain couples TRBV21-1 to TRBJ1-1; the tabulated D call, TRBD1, remains unverified against the DNA. TRBV21-1 represents a pseudogene. This CDR3 has 14 amino acids. CDR3 protein: CASGRDRRDTEAFF. The DNA for the CDR3 is TGTGCCAGCGGACGGGACAGAAGAGACACTGAAGCTTTCTTT.

This clone was seen a few times. The V call is TRBV7-9, the J call TRBJ2-5, with 13 bases aligning to TRBD2. The CDR3 contains 15 residues. The V segment lost 4 bases and the J segment 1 base; nucleotides outside the gene matches: 0. Looked up from germline, CDR1 is SEHNR and CDR2 is FQNEAQ (reference sequence). CDR3 in DNA: TGTGCCAGCAGCTGGACTAGCGGGGGCCAAGAGACCCAGTACTTC. Its translation is CASSWTSGGQETQYF.

There are a few counts of this clone. The V and J genes are TRBV19 and TRBJ1-4; D call uncertain. V lost 5 bases and J lost 5, with 12 bases in between. The germline V gene has CDR1 LNHDA and CDR2 SQIVND (reference sequence). The CDR3 is 14 residues long. The CDR3 DNA reads TGTGCCAGTAGTCGGGGTTGGGTCAATGAAAAACTGTTTTTT. Protein: CASSRGWVNEKLFF. The complete variable domain, with remaining parts taken from reference TRBV19 and TRBJ1-4, reads DGGITQSPKYLFRKEGQNVTLSCEQNLNHDAMYWYRQDPGQGLRLIYYSQIVNDFQKGDIAEGYSVSREKKESFPLTVTSAQKNPTAFYLCASSRGWVNEKLFFGSGTQLSVL.

This chain connects TRBV27 to TRBJ1-4; D gene ambiguous. The CDR3 has 15 amino acids. Germline lookup yields CDR1 MNHEY and CDR2 SMNVEV (reference sequence). Between the trimmed V and J ends, which lost 5 bases and 6 bases, there was a span of 16 bases. The CDR3 bases are TGTGCCAGCAGTCGGACGAGGGAGGTGGATGAAAAACTGTTTTTT. Its translation is CASSRTREVDEKLFF.

The gene calls are TRBV7-9 and TRBJ1-1; TRBD1 matches 7 bases. CDR1 and CDR2 from the germline V gene are SEHNR and FQNEAQ (reference sequence). The CDR3 contains 15 residues. V dropped 3 bases and J dropped 3; count of bases not matched to a gene: 7. As DNA, the CDR3 is TGTGCCAGCAGCTTTCCACAGGGGCCCTACACTGAAGCTTTCTTT. It encodes CASSFPQGPYTEAFF.

The chain combines TRBV7-2 with TRBJ2-2; 11 nucleotides agree with TRBD1. The V segment lost 7 bases and the J segment 6 bases; nucleotides outside the gene matches: 10. The germline gives CDR1 SGHTA, CDR2 FQGNSA. The CDR3 has 16 amino acids. The CDR3 spells CASTPGGGQGAGELFF. As DNA, the CDR3 is TGTGCCAGCACCCCTGGGGGGGGACAGGGGGCCGGGGAGCTGTTTTTT.

The V and J genes are TRBV9 and TRBJ2-7; 7 bases align to TRBD2. This CDR3 contains 15 residues. V was pared by 0 bases and J by 6 bases, with 9 bases of the junction left unmatched. The germline CDR1 and CDR2 sequences are SGDLS and YYNGEE. In DNA form, the CDR3 reads TGTGCCAGCAGCGTAGCTTGGCGGGGGACGGGCGAGCAGTACTTC. Residues: CASSVAWRGTGEQYF.

The sample holds a few counts of this clone. The rearrangement uses TRBV7-6 and TRBJ2-3; no definite D call. CDR3 length: 13 amino acids. Trimming left V 5 bases short and J 4 bases short, with 10 bases between. Germline CDR1 and CDR2: SGHVS and FNYEAQ. In DNA form, the CDR3 reads TGTGCCAGCAGCACTACATCCCCAGATACGCAGTATTTT. Protein: CASSTTSPDTQYF.

The chain joins TRBV15 to TRBJ2-3; tentatively, D is TRBD1 (6 bases). Trimming shortened V by 0 bases and J by 0 bases, and 10 bases separated the two germline ends. Germline V lookup: CDR1 LNHNV, CDR2 YYDKDF (reference sequence). CDR3 size: 16 residues. CDR3 sequence reads: CATSRDPGHSTDTQYF. In nucleotides, the CDR3 is TGTGCCACCAGCAGAGATCCGGGACATAGCACAGATACGCAGTATTTT.

This chain uses TRBV10-3 with TRBJ1-6; tentatively, D is TRBD1 (5 bases). V shed 8 bases and J shed 7 bases, with 18 bases lying between them. The CDR3 is 15 amino acids. Germline lookup yields CDR1 ENHRY and CDR2 SYGVKD. The CDR3 loop reads CAISRGEGFNSPLHF. The CDR3 region has the DNA TGTGCCATCTCGCGGGGGGAGGGGTTCAATTCACCCCTCCACTTT.

The chain recombines TRBV11-3 with TRBJ1-1; D remains ambiguous. The CDR3 totals 13 residues. The V gene lost 5 bases and the J gene lost 0 bases, with 7 bases spanning the gap. Germline V gives CDR1 SGHNT, CDR2 YENEEA. The CDR3 sequence: CASSRELNTEAFF. CDR3 bases: TGTGCCAGCAGCCGGGAACTGAACACTGAAGCTTTCTTT.

The V and J genes are TRBV5-4 and TRBJ1-2; TRBD1 agrees at 7 bases. This CDR3 has 14 residues. Trimming at V came to 5 bases and at J to 8 bases, leaving 12 bases not matched to a gene. Germline V gene lookup returns CDR1 SGHNT and CDR2 YYREEE (reference sequence). CDR3 sequence reads: CASSLERTGYGYTF. For the CDR3, the DNA is TGTGCCAGCAGTCTGGAGAGGACAGGTTACGGCTACACCTTC.

The gene calls are TRBV15 and TRBJ1-5; D not resolved. Germline V gene lookup returns CDR1 LNHNV and CDR2 YYDKDF (reference sequence). V lost 0 bases and J 7 bases, leaving 13 bases between the germline ends. The CDR3 runs 15 residues. The CDR3 region is CATSRDNGGVQPQHF. CDR3 in DNA: TGTGCCACCAGCAGAGATAATGGAGGTGTCCAGCCCCAGCATTTT.

V usage is TRBV7-6 and J usage is TRBJ2-7, with TRBD1 matching 11 bases. The germline V gene has CDR1 SGHVS and CDR2 FNYEAQ. The V and J ends lost 5 bases and 3 bases, in that order; junction bases with no gene match: 3. The CDR3 extends over 14 amino acids. The DNA for the CDR3 is TGTGCCAGCAGCACCGGGACAGGGGGCTACGAGCAGTACTTC. This gives the protein CASSTGTGGYEQYF.